Sequencing of this TCR beta chain was carried out in a study of blood T cells in healthy people across ages. Primers used in a second PCR of about 6 to 12 cycles were a sample-barcoded 5' primer and a J-beta primer mix. Through a template-switch adaptor with 12 random nucleotides, each cDNA molecule received a tag. Each CDR3 protein gets one entry after TCRdb re-called the 5' RACE reads with MiXCR. This sample carries 550,000 to 800,000 distinct CDR3 sequences, roughly 30% of them seen once, and the ten largest clones take approximately 15%. In its sample, this clonotype was seen many times. Its cognate antigen is unknown. Regarding the study as a whole: From one million sequenced T cells, diversity estimates were lower bounds. Unsorted PBMCs prevented conclusive naive versus antigen-experienced comparison. Measured against age, TCR beta diversity per million T cells decreased in a roughly linear manner.

Sequencing used blood. The TCR was taken from a woman older than 75 in good health.

Here the CDR3 reads CASSQVLGTLGAQYF. The CDR3 nucleotides are TGCGCCAGCAGCCAGGTCCTCGGAACACTAGGAGCCCAGTACTTC. This chain uses TRBV4-3 with TRBJ2-5, with D perhaps TRBD2 (5 bases). The CDR3 sequence is 15 residues long. Per germline, CDR1 LGHNA and CDR2 YSLEER. Trimming shortened V by 3 bases and J by 9 bases, and 20 bases separated the two germline ends.